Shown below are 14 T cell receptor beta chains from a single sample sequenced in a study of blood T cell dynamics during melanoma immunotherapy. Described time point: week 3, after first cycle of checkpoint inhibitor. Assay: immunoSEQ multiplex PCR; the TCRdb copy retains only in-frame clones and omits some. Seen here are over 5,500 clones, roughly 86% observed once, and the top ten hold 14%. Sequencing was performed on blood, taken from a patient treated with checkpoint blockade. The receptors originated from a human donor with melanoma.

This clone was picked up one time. The CDR3, as DNA: TGCGCCAGCAGCCCCCTTACGGGGGGCACCGGGGAGCTGTTTTTT. It specifies CASSPLTGGTGELFF. The chain joins TRBV5-1 to TRBJ2-2; the match to TRBD2 covers 7 bases. Unmatched junction bases numbered 7, after V lost 4 bases and J lost 4 bases. The CDR3 spans 15 residues. From germline, CDR1 is SGHRS and CDR2 YFSETQ.

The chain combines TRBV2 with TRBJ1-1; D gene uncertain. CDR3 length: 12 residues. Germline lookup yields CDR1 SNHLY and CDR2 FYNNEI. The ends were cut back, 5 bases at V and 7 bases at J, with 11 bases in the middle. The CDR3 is CASSREPYEAFF. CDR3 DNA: TGTGCCAGCAGTAGGGAGCCGTATGAAGCTTTCTTT.

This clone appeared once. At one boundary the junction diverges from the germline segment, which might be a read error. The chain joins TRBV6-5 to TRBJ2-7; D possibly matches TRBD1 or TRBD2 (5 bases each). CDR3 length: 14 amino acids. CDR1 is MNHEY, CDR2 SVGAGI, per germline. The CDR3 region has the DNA TGTGCCATCAGTGAGGGGCATGACTACGCCGAGCAGTACTTC. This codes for CAISEGHDYAEQYF.

CDR3 coding DNA: TGTGCCAGCAGTTACTCAGACAGGCCGCGGGGAGCTTTCTTT. It encodes CASSYSDRPRGAFF. The rearrangement joins TRBV6-5 to TRBJ1-1; TRBD1 is a possible D gene (6 bases). V lost 0 bases to trimming and J lost 10 bases, with 15 bases between them. The CDR3 loop spans 14 amino acids. Germline CDR1 MNHEY, CDR2 SVGAGI.

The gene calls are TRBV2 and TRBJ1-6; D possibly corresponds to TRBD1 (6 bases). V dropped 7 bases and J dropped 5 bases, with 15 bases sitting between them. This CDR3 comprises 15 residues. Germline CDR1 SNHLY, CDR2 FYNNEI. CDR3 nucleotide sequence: TGTGCCAGCACCATACAGGGAGTGGATAATTCACCCCTCCACTTT. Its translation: CASTIQGVDNSPLHF.

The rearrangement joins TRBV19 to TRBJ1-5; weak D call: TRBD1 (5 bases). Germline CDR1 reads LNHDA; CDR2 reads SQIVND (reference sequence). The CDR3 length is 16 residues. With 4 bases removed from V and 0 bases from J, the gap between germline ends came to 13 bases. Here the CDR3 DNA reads TGTGCCAGTAGTAGCGTATTGGGGCCTAGCAATCAGCCCCAGCATTTT. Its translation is CASSSVLGPSNQPQHF.

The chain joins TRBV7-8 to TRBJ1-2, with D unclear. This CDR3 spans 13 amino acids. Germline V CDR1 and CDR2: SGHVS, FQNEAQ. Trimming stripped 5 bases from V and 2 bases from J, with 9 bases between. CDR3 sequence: CASSLTDNYGYTF. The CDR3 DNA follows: TGTGCCAGCAGCCTAACAGACAACTATGGCTACACCTTC.

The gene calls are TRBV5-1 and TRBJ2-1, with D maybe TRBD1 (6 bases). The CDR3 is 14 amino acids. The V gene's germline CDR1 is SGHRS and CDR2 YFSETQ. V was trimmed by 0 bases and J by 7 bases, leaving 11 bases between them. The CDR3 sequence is CASSLGDINNEQFF. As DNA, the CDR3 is TGCGCCAGCAGCTTGGGGGACATAAATAATGAGCAGTTCTTC.

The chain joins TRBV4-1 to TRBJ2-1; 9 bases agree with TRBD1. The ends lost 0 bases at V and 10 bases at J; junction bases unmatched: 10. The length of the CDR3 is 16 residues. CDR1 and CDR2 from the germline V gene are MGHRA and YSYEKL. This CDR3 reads CASSQEEGQGIWEQFF. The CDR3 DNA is TGCGCCAGCAGCCAAGAGGAAGGACAGGGGATCTGGGAGCAGTTCTTC.

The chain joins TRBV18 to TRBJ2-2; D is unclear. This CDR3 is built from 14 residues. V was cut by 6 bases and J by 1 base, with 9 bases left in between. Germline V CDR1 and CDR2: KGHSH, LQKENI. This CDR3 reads CASSPRQNTGELFF. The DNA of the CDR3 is TGTGCCAGCTCCCCCCGGCAGAACACCGGGGAGCTGTTTTTT.

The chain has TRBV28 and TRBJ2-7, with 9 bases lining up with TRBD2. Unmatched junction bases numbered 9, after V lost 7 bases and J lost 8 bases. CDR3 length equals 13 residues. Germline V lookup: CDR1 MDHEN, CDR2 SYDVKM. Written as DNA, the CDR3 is TGTGCCAGCAAGGCGGGGGGGCCTGGTAAGCAGTACTTC. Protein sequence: CASKAGGPGKQYF.

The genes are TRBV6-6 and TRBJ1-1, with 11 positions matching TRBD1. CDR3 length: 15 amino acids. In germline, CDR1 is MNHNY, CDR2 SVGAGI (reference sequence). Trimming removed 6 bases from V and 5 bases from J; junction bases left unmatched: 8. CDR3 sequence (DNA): TGTGCCAGCAGCGCCGGGACAGGGGGTAATACTGAAGCTTTCTTT. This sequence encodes CASSAGTGGNTEAFF.

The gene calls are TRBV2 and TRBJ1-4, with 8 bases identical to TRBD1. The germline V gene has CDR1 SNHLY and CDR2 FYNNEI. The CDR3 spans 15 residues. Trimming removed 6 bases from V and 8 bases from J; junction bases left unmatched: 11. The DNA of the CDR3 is TGTGCCAGCAGAAGTACAGGGGGGGATCGAGAAAAACTGTTTTTT. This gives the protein CASRSTGGDREKLFF.

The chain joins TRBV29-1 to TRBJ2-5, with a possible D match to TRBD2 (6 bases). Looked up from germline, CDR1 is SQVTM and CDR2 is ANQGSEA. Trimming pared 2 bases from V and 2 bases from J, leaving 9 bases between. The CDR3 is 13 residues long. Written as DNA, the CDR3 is TGCAGCGTTGAACGGGGGTCTCAAGAGACCCAGTACTTC. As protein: CSVERGSQETQYF. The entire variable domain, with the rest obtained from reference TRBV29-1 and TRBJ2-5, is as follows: SAVISQKPSRDICQRGTSLTIQCQVDSQVTMMFWYRQQPGQSLTLIATANQGSEATYESGFVIDKFPISRPNLTFSTLTVSNMSPEDSSIYLCSVERGSQETQYFGPGTRLLVL.